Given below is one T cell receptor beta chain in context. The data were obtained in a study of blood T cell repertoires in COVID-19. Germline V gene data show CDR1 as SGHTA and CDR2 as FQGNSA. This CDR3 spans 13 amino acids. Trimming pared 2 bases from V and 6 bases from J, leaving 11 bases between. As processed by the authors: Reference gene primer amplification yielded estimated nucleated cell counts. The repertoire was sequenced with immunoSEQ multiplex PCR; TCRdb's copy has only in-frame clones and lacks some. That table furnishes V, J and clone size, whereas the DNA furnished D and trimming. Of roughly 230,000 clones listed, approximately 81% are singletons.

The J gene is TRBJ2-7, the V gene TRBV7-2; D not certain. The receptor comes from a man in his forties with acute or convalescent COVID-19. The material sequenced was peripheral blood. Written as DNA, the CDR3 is TGTGCCAGCAGCTTACACGACACTTTCGAGCAGTACTTC. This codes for CASSLHDTFEQYF.